Below, 13 T cell receptor beta chains from the same sample are listed, as sequenced in a study of blood T cell repertoires in COVID-19. This table comes from immunoSEQ multiplex PCR, and its TCRdb copy is limited to in-frame clones, with some not included. The sample consists of approximately 300,000 clones, 88% of them appearing once. The specimen was peripheral blood. These receptors all stem from a woman in her 30s with COVID-19, enrolled during active disease.

The DNA of the CDR3 is TGCGCCAGCAGCCAAGATTGGGGTGGTAGCGGGGGTCCTGACGAGCAGTACTTC. It codes for CASSQDWGGSGGPDEQYF. The rearrangement links TRBV4-3 to TRBJ2-7, with 9 bases lining up with TRBD2. CDR1 is LGHNA and CDR2 is YSLEER in the germline V gene. V dropped 0 bases and J dropped 5; count of bases not matched to a gene: 14. The length of the CDR3 is 18 residues.

The chain combines TRBV7-2 with TRBJ1-4, with 11 bases lining up with TRBD1. Looked up from germline, CDR1 is SGHTA and CDR2 is FQGNSA. Germline trimming cut 6 bases from V and 7 bases from J; bases unmatched to any gene: 7. This CDR3 has 15 amino acids. CDR3 nucleotide sequence: TGTGCCAGCAGTCCCGCCGGGACAGGGGGTGAAAAACTGTTTTTT. It specifies CASSPAGTGGEKLFF.

The chain combines TRBV12-3 or TRBV12-4 with TRBJ2-7, with 9 bases fitting TRBD1. This CDR3 region has 13 residues. Trimming at V came to 6 bases and at J to 3 bases, leaving 3 bases not matched to a gene. CDR3 loop: CASRMTGGYEQYF. The CDR3 bases are TGTGCCAGCAGGATGACAGGGGGCTACGAGCAGTACTTC.

The J gene is TRBJ2-2, the V gene TRBV11-1; 10 bases fit TRBD2. This CDR3 contains 16 residues. Losses at the gene ends were 5 bases for V and 3 bases for J; bases not matched to a gene: 6. Germline assignment: CDR1 SGHAT and CDR2 FQDESV (reference sequence). In DNA form, the CDR3 reads TGTGCCAGCAGCAGTAGCGGGAGGACGCACACCGGGGAGCTGTTTTTT. Residues: CASSSSGRTHTGELFF.

The V and J genes are TRBV7-9 and TRBJ2-7, with D perhaps matching TRBD2 (6 bases). The germline V gene encodes CDR1 SEHNR and CDR2 FQNEAQ (reference sequence). The CDR3 has 15 residues. V lost 4 bases, J lost 0 bases, and 13 bases lay in between. The CDR3 region has the DNA TGTGCCAGCAGCTCCCCCGGGGGACCCTCCTACGAGCAGTACTTC. Translating gives CASSSPGGPSYEQYF.

The chain is built from TRBV7-3 and TRBJ1-1; perhaps TRBD1 as D (5 bases). The germline V gene encodes CDR1 SGHTA and CDR2 FQGTGA. The CDR3 spans 13 residues. Deletions cut 5 bases from V and 1 base from J, with 8 bases between. In nucleotides, the CDR3 is TGTGCCAGCAGCGGACATCCGAACACTGAAGCTTTCTTT. Residues: CASSGHPNTEAFF.

J is TRBJ1-6 and V is TRBV6-5; TRBD1 matches 7 bases. Germline V CDR1 and CDR2: MNHEY, SVGAGI. The CDR3 is made up of 13 amino acids. V dropped 6 bases and J dropped 7; count of bases not matched to a gene: 3. The CDR3 loop is CASRRGQNSPLHF. Here the CDR3 DNA reads TGTGCCAGCAGGAGGGGGCAGAATTCACCCCTCCACTTT.

The CDR3 sequence is CASSFSSGQGGSPLHF. CDR3 DNA: TGTGCCAGCAGCTTCAGCTCGGGACAGGGGGGTTCACCCCTCCACTTT. The chain joins TRBV7-8 to TRBJ1-6; 11 nucleotides align to TRBD1. V gave up 3 bases and J gave up 9 bases; unmatched junction bases: 7. Germline assignment: CDR1 SGHVS and CDR2 FQNEAQ. The CDR3 is made up of 16 amino acids.

The CDR3 loop is CASRKQDTGELFF. CDR3 bases: TGTGCCAGCAGGAAACAAGACACCGGGGAGCTGTTTTTT. The rearrangement links TRBV7-2 to TRBJ2-2; the D is unclear. This CDR3 has 13 residues. CDR1 is SGHTA, CDR2 FQGNSA, per germline. V lost 6 bases and J 3 bases, leaving 8 bases between the germline ends.

As to this clone: Other DNA sequences of this sample code for an identical CDR3. The chain recombines TRBV20-1 with TRBJ2-7; D not certain. V was trimmed by 6 bases and J by 1 base, leaving 7 bases between them. The CDR3 runs to 11 residues. Germline V lookup: CDR1 DFQATT, CDR2 SNEGSKA (reference sequence). The CDR3 nucleotides are TGCAGTGCGCCCCGGTCCTACGAGCAGTACTTC. Translated, it gives CSAPRSYEQYF.

The chain carries TRBV7-8 and TRBJ2-7, with 12 bases that match TRBD1. This CDR3 spans 16 amino acids. With V trimmed by 0 bases and J by 6 bases, 6 bases remained unmatched. Per the germline V gene, CDR1 is SGHVS and CDR2 is FQNEAQ. CDR3 DNA: TGTGCCAGCAGCTTAGCGGGGACAGGGGGCCTTCGCGAGCAGTACTTC. Translation: CASSLAGTGGLREQYF.

This chain connects TRBV15 to TRBJ2-7; TRBD1 might be the D (6 bases). V was cut by 3 bases and J by 7 bases, with 13 bases left in between. Looked up from germline, CDR1 is LNHNV and CDR2 is YYDKDF (reference sequence). The CDR3 is made up of 13 amino acids. In DNA form, the CDR3 reads TGTGCCACCAGCAGGGAACGGACAGATGAGCAGTACTTC. Amino acid sequence: CATSRERTDEQYF.

This clone was observed a handful of times. V and J are TRBV27 and TRBJ2-7, with 10 bases that match TRBD1. Germline CDR1 MNHEY, CDR2 SMNVEV (reference sequence). With 5 bases clipped from V and 5 bases from J, the junction kept 6 bases outside the gene matches. The CDR3 has 14 residues. The CDR3 nucleotides are TGTGCCAGCAGTCCGAGACAGGGGGCCCACGAGCAGTACTTC. Translated: CASSPRQGAHEQYF.